The rows below give T cell receptor beta chains drawn from one sample of a study of OX40 agonist ivuxolimab in advanced cancers. TCRdb keeps only in-frame clones here, not all; method: immunoSEQ multiplex PCR. This table has about 100,000 clones, roughly 88% appearing once. The sample in question was CD4+ or CD8+ T cells sorted from blood, obtained in a trial of the OX40 agonist ivuxolimab. These receptors came from an adult with an advanced solid tumor such as melanoma, head and neck, liver or kidney cancer. The CDR3 runs from the conserved cysteine through the conserved F or W. A D gene is named only where the DNA matches it firmly.

j_call v_call d_call cdr3_aa cdr3_nt
TRBJ2-7 TRBV5-4 . CASSLDGGLREQYF TGTGCCAGCAGCTTGGACGGGGGGCTGAGGGAGCAGTACTTC
TRBJ2-7 TRBV30 . CAWSVQGGGKRVRYEQYF TGTGCCTGGAGTGTACAAGGAGGCGGGAAAAGGGTTCGCTACGAGCAGTACTTC
TRBJ1-1 TRBV27 . CASSLRGTSDTEAFF TGTGCCAGCAGCTTACGCGGGACATCGGACACTGAAGCTTTCTTT
TRBJ2-1 TRBV12-5 TRBD2 CASGTGTSGGQQFF TGTGCTAGTGGTACCGGGACTAGCGGGGGACAACAGTTCTTC
TRBJ2-3 TRBV5-1 TRBD2 CASSLEGREGTDTQYF TGCGCCAGCAGCTTGGAAGGGCGGGAGGGTACAGATACGCAGTATTTT
TRBJ2-7 TRBV19 TRBD1 CASQTGANEQYF TGTGCCAGTCAGACAGGGGCCAACGAGCAGTACTTC
TRBJ2-1 TRBV4-1 . CASSQGLGSNEQFF TGCGCCAGCAGCCAAGGACTAGGGAGCAATGAGCAGTTCTTC
TRBJ1-4 TRBV9 TRBD1 CASSEGQGDPPTNEKLFF TGTGCCAGCAGCGAGGGACAGGGAGACCCCCCAACTAATGAAAAACTGTTTTTT
TRBJ1-1 TRBV25-1 . CATIQGGGTEAFF TGTGCTACTATACAGGGCGGGGGCACTGAAGCTTTCTTT
TRBJ2-7 TRBV11-2 TRBD2 CASSLNWAGGIYEQYF TGTGCCAGCAGCCTAAATTGGGCGGGAGGGATCTACGAGCAGTACTTC
TRBJ2-1 TRBV11-1 . CASSLRGNSYNEQFF TGTGCCAGCAGCTTAAGGGGGAACTCCTACAATGAGCAGTTCTTC
TRBJ1-1 TRBV6-5 . CASRGVNTEAFF TGTGCCAGCAGAGGGGTTAACACTGAAGCTTTCTTT
TRBJ1-1 TRBV5-1 TRBD1 CASSFSTGLNTEAFF TGCGCCAGCAGCTTCTCGACAGGGCTGAACACTGAAGCTTTCTTT
TRBJ1-2 TRBV21-1 . CASSKEGRRLRGYTF TGTGCCAGCAGCAAAGAAGGCAGGCGTCTTCGGGGCTACACCTTC